The 29 T cell receptor beta chains listed next were all sequenced from one sample in a study of identical twins. TCRdb re-called the 5' RACE reads through MiXCR, storing one row per CDR3 protein. Of 1.5 million to 2 million distinct CDR3 sequences in the sample, about 30% were seen once. The material sequenced was cord blood. Source of these receptors: a newborn girl in good health.

This clonotype was seen ten or more times. The rearrangement joins TRBV29-1 to TRBJ1-2; D gene unclear. The CDR3 is 13 residues long. Germline CDR1 and CDR2: SQVTM and ANQGSEA. V was pared by 0 bases and J by 0 bases, with 5 bases between. Here the CDR3 DNA reads TGCAGCGTTGAAGAAGTCACTAACTATGGCTACACCTTC. Translation: CSVEEVTNYGYTF.

This clonotype appeared many times. The chain combines TRBV6-6 with TRBJ1-6, with TRBD1 matching over 7 bases. The CDR3 is 14 residues long. After removal of 6 bases from V and 6 bases from J, the junction contained 5 bases not matched to a gene. CDR1 and CDR2 from the germline V gene are MNHNY and SVGAGI (reference sequence). DNA of the CDR3: TGTGCCAGCAGAAGGGACAGATCTAATTCACCCCTCCACTTT. This sequence encodes CASRRDRSNSPLHF.

In its sample, this clonotype was seen once. V usage is TRBV20-1 and J usage is TRBJ1-1; tentative D call: TRBD1 (5 bases). The germline V gene encodes CDR1 DFQATT and CDR2 SNEGSKA (reference sequence). V lost 1 base, J lost 3 bases, and 12 bases lay in between. The CDR3 loop spans 14 amino acids. The CDR3 spells CSARVGAADTEAFF. The CDR3, as DNA: TGCAGTGCTAGAGTCGGGGCTGCGGACACTGAAGCTTTCTTT.

This clonotype turned up a few times. The rearrangement uses TRBV5-1 and TRBJ1-1; D is uncertain. CDR3 length: 14 amino acids. Germline CDR1 and CDR2: SGHRS and YFSETQ. Trimming shortened V by 4 bases and J by 3 bases, and 13 bases separated the two germline ends. Written as DNA, the CDR3 is TGCGCCAGCAGCCCCTTTGGAGGCGACACTGAAGCTTTCTTT. It yields the protein CASSPFGGDTEAFF.

The chain uses TRBV20-1 and TRBJ2-5, with a possible D match to TRBD1 (6 bases). The DNA matches TRBJ2-7 better at its end, which makes the J call doubtful. The CDR3 has 12 amino acids. Germline loops: CDR1 DFQATT, CDR2 SNEGSKA (reference sequence). The CDR3 bases are TGCAGTGCCCACCACAGGGCTGACGAGCAGTACTTC. It is translated as CSAHHRADEQYF.

The chain recombines TRBV11-2 with TRBJ2-1, with 13 bases aligning to TRBD2. CDR3 length: 15 residues. Unmatched junction bases numbered 7, after V lost 6 bases and J lost 8 bases. Germline V gene lookup returns CDR1 SGHAT and CDR2 FQNNGV. CDR3 coding DNA: TGTGCCAGCAGTTATACTAGCGGGAGGGCCTATGAGCAGTTCTTC. Protein product: CASSYTSGRAYEQFF.

The chain has TRBV20-1 and TRBJ2-5; D call uncertain. The CDR3 is made up of 11 amino acids. Germline-derived CDR1 and CDR2 are DFQATT and SNEGSKA (reference sequence). The CDR3 bases are TGCAGCTTTCTCCATGGGGAGACCCAGTACTTC. Translation: CSFLHGETQYF.

This clonotype showed up just a few times. The chain has TRBV27 and TRBJ2-7, with D perhaps TRBD1 (5 bases). Trimming removed 2 bases at V and 3 bases at J, with 11 bases between. The CDR3 is made up of 14 amino acids. The V gene's germline CDR1 is MNHEY and CDR2 SMNVEV (reference sequence). The CDR3 loop is CASSLRVQGYEQYF. The CDR3 DNA follows: TGTGCCAGCAGTTTAAGAGTCCAGGGCTACGAGCAGTACTTC.

The V gene is TRBV4-2, the J gene TRBJ1-2; 7 bases line up with TRBD1. Unmatched junction bases numbered 9, after V lost 0 bases and J lost 8 bases. Germline values: CDR1 LGHNA, CDR2 YNFKEQ. This CDR3 has 15 amino acids. CDR3 in amino acids: CASSQEMEGAGGYTF. The CDR3 bases are TGTGCCAGCAGCCAAGAAATGGAGGGGGCGGGAGGCTACACCTTC.

The chain carries TRBV7-9 and TRBJ2-3, with a possible D match to TRBD2 (6 bases). The CDR3 is 14 residues long. Germline CDR1 and CDR2: SEHNR and FQNEAQ (reference sequence). Trimming took off 3 bases at V and 2 bases at J, with 9 bases between the two ends. CDR3 in amino acids: CASSFGRNTDTQYF. DNA of the CDR3: TGTGCCAGCAGCTTCGGGAGAAACACAGATACGCAGTATTTT.

This clonotype came up a few times. This chain joins TRBV5-1 and TRBJ1-2; 8 bases are shared with TRBD1. The V and J ends lost 2 bases and 5 bases, in that order; junction bases with no gene match: 5. The CDR3 consists of 14 residues. CDR1 and CDR2 from the germline V gene are SGHRS and YFSETQ. The CDR3 region is CASSFRDRRYGYTF. As DNA, the CDR3 is TGCGCCAGCAGCTTTAGGGACAGGAGATATGGCTACACCTTC. The full variable domain, rest sourced from reference TRBV5-1 and TRBJ1-2, is KAGVTQTPRYLIKTRGQQVTLSCSPISGHRSVSWYQQTPGQGLQFLFEYFSETQRNKGNFPGRFSGRQFSNSRSEMNVSTLELGDSALYLCASSFRDRRYGYTFGSGTRLTVV.

This chain connects TRBV20-1 to TRBJ1-2, with TRBD1 matching 9 bases. Per the germline V gene, CDR1 is DFQATT and CDR2 is SNEGSKA (reference sequence). This CDR3 comprises 13 residues. After removal of 7 bases from V and 2 bases from J, the junction contained 5 bases not matched to a gene. CDR3 residues: CSVKGQGNYGYTF. CDR3 in DNA: TGCAGTGTCAAGGGACAGGGAAACTATGGCTACACCTTC.

In this sample, this clonotype turned up a few times. This rearrangement joins TRBV12-3 or TRBV12-4 to TRBJ2-3; weak D call: TRBD1 (5 bases). This CDR3 comprises 14 residues. The V gene lost 10 bases and the J gene lost 0 bases, with 14 bases spanning the gap. The CDR3 spells CAIPTVPSTDTQYF. In DNA form, the CDR3 reads TGTGCCATCCCGACAGTTCCAAGCACAGATACGCAGTATTTT.

This clonotype was seen only once. At one end the junction does not follow the germline gene, possibly because of a read error. The J gene is TRBJ2-4, the V gene TRBV3-1; D tentatively reads TRBD1 or TRBD2 (7 bases each). This CDR3 spans 14 amino acids. From germline, CDR1 is LGHDT and CDR2 YNNKEL (reference sequence). This CDR3 reads CASSRQGGWNIRYF. For the CDR3, the DNA is TGTGCCAGCAGCCGCCAGGGGGGGTGGAACATTCGGTACTTC. Drawing the rest from reference TRBV3-1 and TRBJ2-4, the complete variable domain is DTAVSQTPKYLVTQMGNDKSIKCEQNLGHDTMYWYKQDSKKFLKIMFSYNNKELIINETVPNRFSPKSPDKAHLNLHINSLELGDSAVYFCASSRQGGWNIRYFGAGTRLSVL.

This chain connects TRBV12-3 or TRBV12-4 to TRBJ2-3; D is tentatively TRBD1 or TRBD2 (5 bases each). The CDR3 extends over 13 amino acids. Trimming left V 6 bases short and J 2 bases short, with 9 bases between. CDR3 sequence (DNA): TGTGCCAGCAGCTGGGACGTCACAGATACGCAGTATTTT. Translating gives CASSWDVTDTQYF.

The chain is built from TRBV5-1 and TRBJ2-7, with 8 bases matching TRBD1. In germline, CDR1 is SGHRS, CDR2 YFSETQ. Unmatched junction bases numbered 5, after V lost 0 bases and J lost 6 bases. This CDR3 spans 14 amino acids. The CDR3 region has the DNA TGCGCCAGCAGCTTGGTAGGGACAGGAACCGAGCAGTACTTC. Translation gives CASSLVGTGTEQYF.

V gene TRBV27 combines with J gene TRBJ1-1, with D perhaps matching TRBD1 (6 bases). V was cut by 8 bases and J by 3 bases, with 10 bases left in between. This CDR3 has 12 amino acids. In germline, CDR1 is MNHEY, CDR2 SMNVEV (reference sequence). CDR3 sequence reads: CASFQGHTEAFF. Here the CDR3 DNA reads TGTGCCAGCTTTCAGGGGCACACTGAAGCTTTCTTT.

In its sample, this clonotype was seen a few times. V gene TRBV5-4 combines with J gene TRBJ2-1; 10 bases are shared with TRBD2. Germline CDR1 reads SGHNT; CDR2 reads YYREEE (reference sequence). Trimming at V came to 0 bases and at J to 1 base, leaving 7 bases not matched to a gene. This CDR3 contains 18 residues. CDR3 nucleotides: TGTGCCAGCAGCTTGGTACAGCGGGGGGGCAGGTCCTACAATGAGCAGTTCTTC. It encodes CASSLVQRGGRSYNEQFF.

This clonotype was seen a handful of times. V is TRBV14 and J is TRBJ2-1, with TRBD2 identical over 12 bases. Germline V lookup: CDR1 SGHDN, CDR2 FVKESK. Trimming cost V 4 bases and J 7 bases; bases outside gene matches: 5. CDR3 length equals 15 residues. The DNA for the CDR3 is TGTGCCAGCAGCCCTAGCGGGAGGGGAGGGAATGAGCAGTTCTTC. It yields the protein CASSPSGRGGNEQFF.

The chain combines TRBV3-1 with TRBJ2-7; 7 nucleotides match TRBD2. The J call could be wrong; TRBJ2-5 is a better fit for the DNA end. CDR3 length: 15 amino acids. Germline V gives CDR1 LGHDT, CDR2 YNNKEL (reference sequence). As DNA, the CDR3 is TGTGCCAGCAGCCAAGACAGGGTACCGGGGGGGACCCAGTACTTC. Translated: CASSQDRVPGGTQYF.

The rearrangement uses TRBV12-3 or TRBV12-4 and TRBJ2-4, with 13 bases lining up with TRBD2. The J call is uncertain, as TRBJ2-7 better fits the DNA end. The CDR3 runs to 16 residues. The CDR3 DNA is TGTGCCAGCAGCTGGACTAGCGGGAGTTCGGCCTACGAGCAGTACTTC. It encodes CASSWTSGSSAYEQYF.

Concerning this clonotype itself: A much larger clone differs from this one at a single base, so this may be a read error. The chain links TRBV10-3 to TRBJ2-5; D unclear. V was clipped by 0 bases and J by 5 bases, with 13 bases between them. This CDR3 is 15 amino acids long. Germline V lookup: CDR1 ENHRY, CDR2 SYGVKD. The CDR3 spells CAISESRLRTETQYF. CDR3 sequence (DNA): TGTGCCATCAGTGAGTCGAGGCTACGAACGGAGACCCAGTACTTC.

This clonotype turned up a few times. The CDR3 is CSAIPQETQYF. In DNA form, the CDR3 reads TGCAGTGCCATCCCTCAAGAGACCCAGTACTTC. The V and J genes are TRBV20-1 and TRBJ2-5; no firm D call. Germline values: CDR1 DFQATT, CDR2 SNEGSKA (reference sequence). The CDR3 extends over 11 amino acids. V lost 6 bases and J lost 2, with 7 bases in between.

Turning to this clonotype: Relative to the germline gene, one junction end is altered; a read error may explain this. The J gene is TRBJ1-5, the V gene TRBV28, with no clear D. Germline values: CDR1 MDHEN, CDR2 SYDVKM. The CDR3 spans 15 residues. The CDR3 region is CASSLYRDSNQPQHF. CDR3 nucleotide sequence: TGTGCCAGCAGCTTATATAGAGATAGCAATCAGCCCCAGCATTTT.

This clonotype was observed at least ten times. The chain is built from TRBV5-1 and TRBJ2-1; no definite D call. This CDR3 is 12 amino acids long. V lost 3 bases and J lost 7, with 8 bases in between. Germline assignment: CDR1 SGHRS and CDR2 YFSETQ. The CDR3 coding sequence is TGCGCCAGCAGCTCCGACTGGAATGAGCAGTTCTTC. Amino acid sequence: CASSSDWNEQFF.

This clonotype was counted a few times. V gene TRBV5-1 combines with J gene TRBJ2-1; 10 bases are a match to TRBD2. The CDR3 contains 15 residues. Germline V gene data show CDR1 as SGHRS and CDR2 as YFSETQ. J lost 7 bases, V lost 2 bases, and 6 bases had no gene match. The CDR3 nucleotides are TGCGCCAGCAGCTTTATAGCGGGGGGCCCTAATGAGCAGTTCTTC. It translates to CASSFIAGGPNEQFF.

In the case of this clonotype: It may be a read error: a sequence one base away is much more abundant. The V gene is TRBV15, the J gene TRBJ2-3; unclear D gene. Looked up from germline, CDR1 is LNHNV and CDR2 is YYDKDF (reference sequence). The CDR3 is 14 amino acids. This CDR3 is CVTSRVDHRSTQYF. As DNA, the CDR3 is TGTGTCACCAGCAGAGTCGACCACCGGAGTACGCAGTATTTT.

This chain connects TRBV12-3 or TRBV12-4 to TRBJ2-7, with 7 bases matching TRBD2. The CDR3 covers 14 residues. The V gene end was trimmed by 6 bases and the J gene end by 3 bases; junction bases not matched to a gene: 8. Written as DNA, the CDR3 is TGTGCCAGCAGATCTGTGGGGGGGAGCTACGAGCAGTACTTC. Amino acid sequence: CASRSVGGSYEQYF.

The chain uses TRBV6-5 and TRBJ2-2; D is perhaps TRBD1 (6 bases). Trimming took 2 bases from V and 1 from J, leaving 11 bases between them. Germline assignment: CDR1 MNHEY and CDR2 SVGAGI. The CDR3 extends over 16 amino acids. The CDR3 nucleotides read TGTGCCAGCAGTTACCAGGGACATTTGAACACCGGGGAGCTGTTTTTT. Amino acid sequence: CASSYQGHLNTGELFF.